This paragraph covers one TCR beta chain sequence. One junction end disagrees with the germline gene, perhaps due to a read error. The data originate from a study of T cell changes during pregnancy in multiple sclerosis. Libraries were prepared by immunoSEQ multiplex PCR; TCRdb keeps only in-frame clonotypes and omits some of them. The repertoire has about 20,000 clones, approximately 90% of them found once; the top ten carry around 21%. Germline CDR1 and CDR2: LGHNA and YNFKEQ. The CDR3 spans 17 residues. Sequenced here: CD8+ T cells from peripheral blood mononuclear cells, sampled after pregnancy. The chain recombines TRBV4-2 with TRBJ2-7, with 11 bases aligning to TRBD2. The clonotype was recovered from a female donor in good health, enrolled as a control in a pregnancy study. The DNA of the CDR3 is TGTGCCAGCAGCCAAGATTTCCTAGCGGGGGGCCTGAGGTACGTACGATTC. Translation gives CASSQDFLAGGLRYVRF.